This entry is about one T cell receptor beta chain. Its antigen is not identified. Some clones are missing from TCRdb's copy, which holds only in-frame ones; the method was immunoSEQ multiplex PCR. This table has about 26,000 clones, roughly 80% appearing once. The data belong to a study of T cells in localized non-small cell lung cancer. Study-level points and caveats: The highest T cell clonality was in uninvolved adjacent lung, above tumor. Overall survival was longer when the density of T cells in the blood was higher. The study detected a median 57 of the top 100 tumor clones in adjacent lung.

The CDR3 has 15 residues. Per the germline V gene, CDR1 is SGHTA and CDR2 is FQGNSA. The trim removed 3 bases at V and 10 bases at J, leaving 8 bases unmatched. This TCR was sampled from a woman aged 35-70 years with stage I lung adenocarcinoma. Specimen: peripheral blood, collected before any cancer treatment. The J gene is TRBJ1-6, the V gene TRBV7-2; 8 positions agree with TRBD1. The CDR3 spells CASSFGAGGRSPLHF. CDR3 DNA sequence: TGTGCCAGCAGCTTTGGGGCAGGGGGCAGGTCACCCCTCCACTTT.